This T cell receptor (beta chain) was documented in a study of cytomegalovirus exposure and HLA in healthy donors. The CDR3 loop spans 16 amino acids. Deletions cut 2 bases from V and 5 bases from J, with 13 bases between. From germline, CDR1 is ENHRY and CDR2 SYGVKD. PCR primers comprised 60 Vbeta and 13 Jbeta primers. Sequenced by immunoSEQ multiplex PCR; TCRdb stores in-frame clones only, minus some. The sample has roughly 97,000 clones, 70% to 75% seen once. The specimen sequenced was PBMCs. V is TRBV10-3 and J is TRBJ1-6; D unresolved. The receptor comes from a man between 35 and 55 years old in good health and CMV-seronegative. The CDR3 spells CAISEGQATNNSPLHF. CDR3 DNA sequence: TGTGCCATCAGTGAGGGTCAGGCAACCAATAATTCACCCCTCCACTTT.